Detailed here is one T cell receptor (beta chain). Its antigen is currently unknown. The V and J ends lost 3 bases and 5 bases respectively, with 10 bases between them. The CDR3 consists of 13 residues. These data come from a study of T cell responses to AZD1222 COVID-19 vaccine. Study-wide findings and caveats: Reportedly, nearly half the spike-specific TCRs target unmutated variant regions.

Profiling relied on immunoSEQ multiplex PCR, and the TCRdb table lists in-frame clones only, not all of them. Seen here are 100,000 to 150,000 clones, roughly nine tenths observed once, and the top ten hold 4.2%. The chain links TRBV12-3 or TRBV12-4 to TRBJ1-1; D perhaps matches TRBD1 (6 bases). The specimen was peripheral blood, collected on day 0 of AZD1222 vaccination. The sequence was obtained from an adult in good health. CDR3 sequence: CASSFGGRTEAFF. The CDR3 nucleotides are TGTGCCAGCAGTTTCGGGGGGCGTACTGAAGCTTTCTTT.